Each of the 19 T cell receptor beta chains below was sequenced from the same sample in a study of T cell changes during pregnancy in multiple sclerosis. TCRdb's copy holds only in-frame clones and misses some; the assay was immunoSEQ multiplex PCR. The profile covers some 69,000 clones, with about 92% appearing a single time and 2% to 2.5% taken by the ten largest. Sequencing used peripheral blood, obtained in the second trimester of pregnancy. These receptor sequences come from a female donor in good health, enrolled as a control in a pregnancy study.

The chain links TRBV11-2 to TRBJ2-2; D perhaps matches TRBD2 (6 bases). Germline CDR1 is SGHAT and CDR2 is FQNNGV. The CDR3 is 15 residues long. V lost 5 bases, J lost 3 bases, and 13 bases lay in between. CDR3 sequence: CASSEGTFYTGELFF. DNA for the CDR3: TGTGCCAGCAGCGAAGGGACTTTCTACACCGGGGAGCTGTTTTTT.

The gene calls are TRBV28 and TRBJ1-2; 7 bases are a match to TRBD1. V was pared by 2 bases and J by 4 bases, with 4 bases of the junction left unmatched. The CDR3 loop spans 14 amino acids. The germline V gene has CDR1 MDHEN and CDR2 SYDVKM. CDR3 in DNA: TGTGCCAGCAGTTTAGTACAGGGGAGCTATGGCTACACCTTC. This gives the protein CASSLVQGSYGYTF.

The chain uses TRBV5-4 and TRBJ1-5; D is ambiguous. CDR1 is SGHNT and CDR2 is YYREEE in the germline V gene (reference sequence). V was cut by 4 bases and J by 7 bases, with 9 bases left in between. The CDR3 is 12 amino acids. CDR3 nucleotides: TGTGCCAGCAGCCGGGAGGGACAGCCCCAGCATTTT. This gives the protein CASSREGQPQHF. Looking up the rest from reference TRBV5-4 and TRBJ1-5 gives the full variable domain: ETGVTQSPTHLIKTRGQQVTLRCSSQSGHNTVSWYQQALGQGPQFIFQYYREEENGRGNFPPRFSGLQFPNYSSELNVNALELDDSALYLCASSREGQPQHFGDGTRLSIL.

The rearrangement joins TRBV27 to TRBJ2-3; no firm D call. The CDR3 is 12 amino acids. Trimming removed 6 bases at V and 4 bases at J, with 8 bases between. The germline gives CDR1 MNHEY, CDR2 SMNVEV (reference sequence). The CDR3 loop reads CASRTISDTQYF. CDR3 bases: TGTGCCAGCAGAACTATCTCAGATACGCAGTATTTT.

The chain is built from TRBV30 and TRBJ1-2, with D possibly matching TRBD1 (5 bases). Germline V gives CDR1 GTSNPN, CDR2 SVGIG (reference sequence). This CDR3 has 14 amino acids. V was pared by 0 bases and J by 11 bases, with 19 bases between. The CDR3 region is CAWSVQGSFLGYTF. The CDR3 nucleotides are TGTGCCTGGAGTGTTCAGGGCTCCTTCCTAGGGTACACCTTC.

The chain has TRBV19 and TRBJ2-7; TRBD2 might be the D (5 bases). The V and J ends lost 5 bases and 6 bases respectively, with 17 bases between them. There are 14 residues in the CDR3. The germline CDR1 and CDR2 sequences are LNHDA and SQIVND (reference sequence). The CDR3 reads CASSDGDLGLEQYF. Here the CDR3 DNA reads TGTGCCAGTAGTGACGGGGATCTCGGGCTCGAGCAGTACTTC.

This clone was observed once. The V and J genes are TRBV21-1 and TRBJ1-2. TRBV21-1 is given as a pseudogene. The CDR3 extends over 13 amino acids. The CDR3 loop reads CASSKRRAGGYTF. The CDR3 coding sequence is TGTGCCAGCAGCAAAAGGAGGGCGGGGGGCTACACCTTC.

This clone was seen just once. This chain uses TRBV6-5 with TRBJ2-7; 8 positions agree with TRBD1. CDR1 and CDR2 (germline): MNHEY, SVGAGI. The CDR3 contains 13 residues. J lost 3 bases, V lost 6 bases, and 4 bases had no gene match. The CDR3 DNA reads TGTGCCAGCAGCCCCGGGACAGGCTACGAGCAGTACTTC. Protein product: CASSPGTGYEQYF.

V is TRBV7-2 and J is TRBJ2-7, with 11 positions matching TRBD1. The length of the CDR3 is 15 residues. With 5 bases clipped from V and 2 bases from J, the junction kept 5 bases outside the gene matches. Germline lookup yields CDR1 SGHTA and CDR2 FQGNSA. CDR3 DNA: TGTGCCAGCAGCCCAGGGACAGGGGGGCCCTACGAGCAGTACTTC. Translation gives CASSPGTGGPYEQYF.

V gene TRBV18 combines with J gene TRBJ2-6; 7 bases line up with TRBD2. This CDR3 comprises 18 residues. CDR1 KGHSH and CDR2 LQKENI come from the germline V gene. The V gene end was trimmed by 2 bases and the J gene end by 0 bases; junction bases not matched to a gene: 7. In DNA, the CDR3 is TGTGCCAGCTCACCAGGGAGGGGTGCCCACTCTGGGGCCAACGTCCTGACTTTC. This encodes CASSPGRGAHSGANVLTF.

This chain uses TRBV11-2 with TRBJ2-5, with 7 bases identical to TRBD1. Germline values: CDR1 SGHAT, CDR2 FQNNGV. V lost 6 bases to trimming and J lost 5 bases; unmatched junction nucleotides: 6. The CDR3 runs to 13 residues. This CDR3 reads CASRLGQMETQYF. The CDR3 nucleotides read TGTGCCAGCAGACTGGGACAGATGGAGACCCAGTACTTC.

The chain links TRBV7-6 to TRBJ1-5; a weak D match, TRBD1 (5 bases). The germline V gene has CDR1 SGHVS and CDR2 FNYEAQ. With 1 base removed from V and 4 bases from J, the gap between germline ends came to 11 bases. This CDR3 comprises 15 residues. This CDR3 is CASSLGGGYNQPQHF. CDR3 DNA: TGTGCCAGCAGCTTAGGGGGGGGGTATAATCAGCCCCAGCATTTT.

The chain joins TRBV28 to TRBJ2-7; a weak D match, TRBD2 (6 bases). This CDR3 is 14 amino acids long. Trimming took 5 bases from V and 5 from J, leaving 16 bases between them. In germline, CDR1 is MDHEN, CDR2 SYDVKM. The CDR3 nucleotides are TGTGCCAGCAGTCCTTCCGGGAGCCGCCACGAGCAGTACTTC. This translates into CASSPSGSRHEQYF. The variable domain in full, with the rest retrieved from reference TRBV28 and TRBJ2-7, is DVKVTQSSRYLVKRTGEKVFLECVQDMDHENMFWYRQDPGLGLRLIYFSYDVKMKEKGDIPEGYSVSREKKERFSLILESASTNQTSMYLCASSPSGSRHEQYFGPGTRLTVT.

The chain carries TRBV7-9 and TRBJ2-7; 9 bases are a match to TRBD2. This CDR3 has 18 amino acids. In germline, CDR1 is SEHNR, CDR2 FQNEAQ (reference sequence). J was trimmed by 6 bases and V by 0 bases; bases with no gene match: 15. The CDR3 nucleotides are TGTGCCAGCAGCTTAGCACAAACCGGGACTAGCAGGATTGGCGAGCAGTACTTC. Its translation: CASSLAQTGTSRIGEQYF.

A single count supports this clone. The chain combines TRBV28 with TRBJ2-7; D is perhaps TRBD2 (6 bases). The V end lost 7 bases, the J end lost 0 bases, and 13 bases lay between the germline ends. This CDR3 has 14 amino acids. CDR1 and CDR2 from the germline V gene are MDHEN and SYDVKM. The CDR3 protein is CASTGDGNSYEQYF. The CDR3 coding sequence is TGTGCCAGCACGGGGGACGGAAACTCCTACGAGCAGTACTTC. Filled out from reference TRBV28 and TRBJ2-7, the complete variable domain reads DVKVTQSSRYLVKRTGEKVFLECVQDMDHENMFWYRQDPGLGLRLIYFSYDVKMKEKGDIPEGYSVSREKKERFSLILESASTNQTSMYLCASTGDGNSYEQYFGPGTRLTVT.

The rearrangement links TRBV30 to TRBJ1-2; 10 nucleotides match TRBD1. V trimming: 7 bases; J trimming: 3 bases; junction bases outside the gene matches: 5. The V gene's germline CDR1 is GTSNPN and CDR2 SVGIG (reference sequence). The CDR3 spans 13 residues. CDR3 bases: TGTGCCTTGACAGGGGGCAGGGACTATGGCTACACCTTC. Translated, it gives CALTGGRDYGYTF. Drawing the rest from reference TRBV30 and TRBJ1-2, the complete variable domain is SQTIHQWPATLVQPVGSPLSLECTVEGTSNPNLYWYRQAAGRGLQLLFYSVGIGQISSEVPQNLSASRPQDRQFILSSKKLLLSDSGFYLCALTGGRDYGYTFGSGTRLTVV.

V usage is TRBV9 and J usage is TRBJ2-7; 10 bases match TRBD1. The CDR3 contains 15 residues. With V trimmed by 0 bases and J by 4 bases, 4 bases remained unmatched. Germline V gene lookup returns CDR1 SGDLS and CDR2 YYNGEE. The CDR3 nucleotides are TGTGCCAGCAGCGTAGATTTGGGACAGGGGTACGAGCAGTACTTC. Its translation: CASSVDLGQGYEQYF.

V and J are TRBV28 and TRBJ2-4; D is undetermined. The CDR3 is 16 amino acids. Germline CDR1 is MDHEN and CDR2 is SYDVKM. V lost 2 bases, J lost 9 bases, and 20 bases lay in between. The CDR3: CASSLGAAAPIGIQYF. The CDR3 DNA reads as TGTGCCAGCAGTTTAGGAGCCGCAGCCCCAATCGGCATTCAGTACTTC.

The gene calls are TRBV6-5 and TRBJ2-5; the match to TRBD2 covers 7 bases. The CDR3 has 15 residues. The V segment lost 0 bases and the J segment 2 bases; nucleotides outside the gene matches: 3. CDR1 is MNHEY, CDR2 SVGAGI, per germline. The chain's CDR3 is CASSYSRGGQETQYF. CDR3 bases: TGTGCCAGCAGTTACTCCCGCGGGGGACAAGAGACCCAGTACTTC.